These 28 T cell receptor beta chains came from one sample sequenced in a study of identical twins. TCRdb re-called the 5' RACE reads through MiXCR, storing one row per CDR3 protein. The sample has 17,000 or so distinct CDR3 sequences; approximately 70% are singletons. The sample was memory (CD45RO+) T cells sorted from blood. The receptors were sampled from a woman under 30 in good health. This table probably holds off-target reads from a library built for another chain.

The genes are TRBV18 and TRBJ2-3, with TRBD2 identical over 8 bases. Germline V lookup: CDR1 KGHSH, CDR2 LQKENI. With V trimmed by 0 bases and J by 5 bases, 7 bases remained unmatched. There are 16 residues in the CDR3. CDR3 nucleotides: TGTGCCAGCTCACCACCGAGGGAGCGGGAGAGAGATACGCAGTATTTT. This sequence encodes CASSPPRERERDTQYF.

V usage is TRBV7-2 and J usage is TRBJ2-7; TRBD2 agrees at 12 bases. CDR1 is SGHTA and CDR2 is FQGNSA in the germline V gene. V lost 5 bases to trimming and J lost 11 bases; unmatched junction nucleotides: 16. The CDR3 extends over 16 amino acids. The DNA of the CDR3 is TGTGCCAGCAGCCCGGCCCTACTAGCGGGAGGTCATGGCAAGTACTTC. This codes for CASSPALLAGGHGKYF.

The chain couples TRBV18 to TRBJ2-3; D not certain. Trimming took off 4 bases at V and 2 bases at J, with 7 bases between the two ends. CDR3 size: 13 residues. Germline CDR1 is KGHSH and CDR2 is LQKENI. Written as DNA, the CDR3 is TGTGCCAGCTCACTACAGACCACAGATACGCAGTATTTT. Protein: CASSLQTTDTQYF. The whole variable domain, remainder taken from reference TRBV18 and TRBJ2-3, is NAGVMQNPRHLVRRRGQEARLRCSPMKGHSHVYWYRQLPEEGLKFMVYLQKENIIDESGMPKERFSAEFPKEGPSILRIQQVVRGDSAAYFCASSLQTTDTQYFGPGTRLTVL.

V is TRBV11-2 and J is TRBJ2-1; D remains unclear. Between the trimmed V and J ends, which lost 1 base and 5 bases, there was a span of 15 bases. The CDR3 loop spans 16 amino acids. Germline assignment: CDR1 SGHAT and CDR2 FQNNGV. The CDR3: CASSLGPAWVHNEQFF. CDR3 nucleotides: TGTGCCAGCAGCTTAGGTCCAGCCTGGGTCCACAATGAGCAGTTCTTC.

The chain has TRBV20-1 and TRBJ2-3; possibly TRBD2 for D (6 bases). Germline assignment: CDR1 DFQATT and CDR2 SNEGSKA (reference sequence). This CDR3 is built from 15 residues. Trimming took off 2 bases at V and 2 bases at J, with 14 bases between the two ends. The CDR3 region is CSARSFGGNTDTQYF. As DNA, the CDR3 is TGCAGTGCTAGAAGCTTCGGGGGAAACACAGATACGCAGTATTTT.

The V call is TRBV6-2 or TRBV6-3, the J call TRBJ2-5; the match to TRBD1 covers 9 bases. J lost 4 bases, V lost 6 bases, and 3 bases had no gene match. CDR3 length: 13 amino acids. Germline-derived CDR1 and CDR2 are MNHEY and SVGEGT. Written as DNA, the CDR3 is TGTGCCAGCAGGATGACAGGGGGAGAGACCCAGTACTTC. It encodes CASRMTGGETQYF.

The count of this clonotype is one. The chain joins TRBV20-1 to TRBJ2-5, with a weak D call TRBD1 (5 bases). The CDR3 is made up of 12 amino acids. Germline V gene lookup returns CDR1 DFQATT and CDR2 SNEGSKA (reference sequence). V lost 3 bases and J lost 5, with 10 bases in between. The DNA of the CDR3 is TGCAGTGCTAGTAGGGGCGACGAGACCCAGTACTTC. This codes for CSASRGDETQYF.

The chain joins TRBV14 to TRBJ1-2; no firm D call. The CDR3 is made up of 13 amino acids. Trimming removed 4 bases from V and 3 bases from J, with 9 bases in between. CDR1 SGHDN and CDR2 FVKESK come from the germline V gene. The CDR3 DNA reads as TGTGCCAGCAGCCCAGGACTTGACTATGGCTACACCTTC. Translation: CASSPGLDYGYTF.

V usage is TRBV7-2 and J usage is TRBJ2-2, with a tentative D call TRBD2 (5 bases). Germline V gene sequence: CDR1 SGHTA, CDR2 FQGNSA. The CDR3 loop spans 15 amino acids. V was cut by 6 bases and J by 3 bases, with 14 bases left in between. The CDR3 spells CASRANRGDTGELFF. In DNA form, the CDR3 reads TGTGCCAGCAGGGCAAATCGGGGAGACACCGGGGAGCTGTTTTTT.

The chain employs TRBV6-1 and TRBJ2-7; D remains unclear. V was clipped by 5 bases and J by 0 bases, with 8 bases between them. This CDR3 is built from 13 residues. CDR1 is MNHNS, CDR2 SASEGT, per germline. CDR3 sequence: CASSLRASYEQYF. The CDR3 DNA follows: TGTGCCAGCAGTCTCCGGGCCTCCTACGAGCAGTACTTC.

The chain uses TRBV20-1 and TRBJ2-7; 8 bases match TRBD2. Unmatched junction bases numbered 13, after V lost 4 bases and J lost 5 bases. This CDR3 contains 15 residues. Germline loops: CDR1 DFQATT, CDR2 SNEGSKA (reference sequence). DNA of the CDR3: TGCAGTGCTATAGCGGGACGATCCCACCTCGACGAGCAGTACTTC. It translates to CSAIAGRSHLDEQYF.

The chain is built from TRBV6-5 and TRBJ2-7; D is unresolved. The CDR3 consists of 11 residues. The V and J ends lost 6 bases and 4 bases respectively, with 7 bases between them. Germline V gene data show CDR1 as MNHEY and CDR2 as SVGAGI. CDR3: CASSFNYEQYF. The CDR3 DNA is TGTGCCAGCAGCTTCAATTACGAGCAGTACTTC.

The chain links TRBV6-1 to TRBJ2-7; 8 bases match TRBD2. V was clipped by 5 bases and J by 7 bases; unmatched bases: 16. The CDR3 loop spans 16 amino acids. CDR1 MNHNS and CDR2 SASEGT come from the germline V gene. The CDR3 is CASSLGPGGIPGEQYF. CDR3 bases: TGTGCCAGCAGTCTAGGGCCGGGAGGGATACCGGGGGAGCAGTACTTC.

The chain couples TRBV12-3 or TRBV12-4 to TRBJ1-1; the D is unclear. Trimming took 5 bases from V and 3 from J, leaving 10 bases between them. The CDR3 loop spans 13 amino acids. This CDR3 is CASSAMVDTEAFF. Written as DNA, the CDR3 is TGTGCCAGCAGTGCCATGGTGGACACTGAAGCTTTCTTT.

The chain carries TRBV6-1 and TRBJ2-2, with 9 bases aligning to TRBD1. J was trimmed by 10 bases and V by 7 bases; bases with no gene match: 7. This CDR3 comprises 13 residues. The germline V gene encodes CDR1 MNHNS and CDR2 SASEGT. The CDR3 reads CASTLTGGQELFF. CDR3 DNA sequence: TGTGCCAGCACCCTGACAGGGGGACAGGAGCTGTTTTTT.

In its sample, this clonotype was seen a few times. The chain couples TRBV27 to TRBJ1-6, with D unclear. CDR1 MNHEY and CDR2 SMNVEV come from the germline V gene (reference sequence). The V end was cut by 5 bases, the J end by 7 bases, with 6 bases between. The CDR3 is made up of 12 amino acids. In DNA, the CDR3 is TGTGCCAGCAGTCCGACAAATTCACCCCTCCACTTT. Translation: CASSPTNSPLHF.

The chain employs TRBV28 and TRBJ2-1, with D possibly matching TRBD2 (6 bases). There are 10 residues in the CDR3. V was trimmed by 11 bases and J by 4 bases, leaving 6 bases between them. Germline V CDR1 and CDR2: MDHEN, SYDVKM. In nucleotides, the CDR3 is TGTGCCGCGGGGTACAATGAGCAGTTCTTC. It specifies CAAGYNEQFF.

The chain combines TRBV27 with TRBJ2-7, with D tentatively TRBD2 (6 bases). Trimming removed 2 bases at V and 0 bases at J, with 11 bases between. Germline CDR1 is MNHEY and CDR2 is SMNVEV (reference sequence). This CDR3 is built from 15 residues. The CDR3 spells CASSLLAGISYEQYF. The DNA for the CDR3 is TGTGCCAGCAGTTTACTGGCGGGAATCTCCTACGAGCAGTACTTC.

This clonotype was detected only once. V and J are TRBV11-1 and TRBJ2-5; D perhaps matches TRBD2 (5 bases). The CDR3 totals 12 residues. V was cut by 4 bases and J by 3 bases, with 6 bases left in between. Germline V gene data show CDR1 as SGHAT and CDR2 as FQDESV (reference sequence). CDR3 in amino acids: CASSWGEETQYF. The CDR3 DNA reads TGTGCCAGCAGCTGGGGAGAAGAGACCCAGTACTTC.

Comment on this clonotype: The germline gene is not matched at one end of the junction; a read error may be the cause. The rearrangement links TRBV7-7 to TRBJ2-1; 7 nucleotides align to TRBD1. The CDR3 has 13 residues. The V gene's germline CDR1 is SSHAT and CDR2 FNYEAQ (reference sequence). The DNA of the CDR3 is TGTGCTAGCAGCTTTCAGGGGGTGGGTGAGCAGTTCTTC. It is translated as CASSFQGVGEQFF.

This chain connects TRBV10-3 to TRBJ2-3; 10 positions match TRBD2. The germline V gene encodes CDR1 ENHRY and CDR2 SYGVKD. There are 17 residues in the CDR3. V lost 5 bases to trimming and J lost 0 bases; unmatched junction nucleotides: 8. CDR3 in DNA: TGTGCCATCAGTTCATCTGCTAGCGGGAGTAGCACAGATACGCAGTATTTT. Its protein product is CAISSSASGSSTDTQYF.

The chain links TRBV15 to TRBJ2-1, with D unresolved. The CDR3 spans 15 residues. The germline V gene encodes CDR1 LNHNV and CDR2 YYDKDF (reference sequence). V lost 0 bases and J 0 bases, leaving 6 bases between the germline ends. The CDR3 sequence: CATSRDQPSYNEQFF. The CDR3 DNA reads as TGTGCCACCAGCAGAGATCAGCCCTCCTACAATGAGCAGTTCTTC.

V and J are TRBV20-1 and TRBJ2-1; D ambiguous. Germline assignment: CDR1 DFQATT and CDR2 SNEGSKA (reference sequence). Trimming took 2 bases from V and 8 from J, leaving 10 bases between them. The CDR3 runs 12 residues. CDR3 loop: CSARPDRHEQFF. CDR3 DNA: TGCAGTGCTAGACCCGATAGGCATGAGCAGTTCTTC.

The V gene is TRBV6-2 or TRBV6-3, the J gene TRBJ2-1; tentative D call: TRBD2 (5 bases). This CDR3 contains 13 residues. The V end lost 7 bases, the J end lost 3 bases, and 10 bases lay between the germline ends. Looked up from germline, CDR1 is MNHEY and CDR2 is SVGEGT. The CDR3 here is CASTSTSYNEQFF. The CDR3 region has the DNA TGTGCCAGCACCAGTACTAGCTACAATGAGCAGTTCTTC.

This clonotype was picked up a small number of times. The junction departs from germline at one end; a sequencing error may be responsible. The chain links TRBV4-3 to TRBJ2-2, with D possibly being TRBD1 (6 bases). The CDR3 has 14 amino acids. Germline lookup yields CDR1 LGHNA and CDR2 YSLEER. CDR3 DNA: TGCGCCAGCAGCCTACAGGGAGTCGCCGGGGAGTTGTTTTTT. Protein sequence: CASSLQGVAGELFF.

The chain has TRBV12-3 or TRBV12-4 and TRBJ2-2; D is uncertain. The CDR3 is 17 amino acids. Trimming took off 0 bases at V and 1 base at J, with 12 bases between the two ends. The CDR3 here is CASSLAVATMNTGELFF. DNA of the CDR3: TGTGCCAGCAGTTTAGCGGTCGCCACAATGAACACCGGGGAGCTGTTTTTT.

Note on this clonotype: The missing conserved phenylalanine or tryptophan at the end of this CDR3 makes a read error likely. The chain links TRBV20-1 to TRBJ2-3; D possibly corresponds to TRBD1 (5 bases). Germline lookup yields CDR1 DFQATT and CDR2 SNEGSKA (reference sequence). CDR3 length: 14 residues. V dropped 1 base and J dropped 2 bases, with 10 bases sitting between them. CDR3 loop: CSARGTYSTDTQYC. Here the CDR3 DNA reads TGCAGTGCTAGAGGGACATACTCCACAGATACGCAGTATTGT.

The V call is TRBV28, the J call TRBJ1-1, with D possibly TRBD1 on 5 matching bases. The V end was cut by 2 bases, the J end by 5 bases, with 12 bases between. Per the germline V gene, CDR1 is MDHEN and CDR2 is SYDVKM. This CDR3 comprises 14 residues. CDR3 bases: TGTGCCAGCAGTTTACAGGGTATGAGGACTGAAGCTTTCTTT. As protein: CASSLQGMRTEAFF.